The 8 T cell receptor beta chains below come from one sample, sequenced in a study of T cell repertoires in ileal Crohn's disease (dated by TCRdb to the late 2010s). The protocol used for the library was the immunoSEQ multiplex PCR assay. TCRdb retrieved this table from immuneACCESS and kept in-frame rearrangements only. Not all clones are present; in checked studies, unresolved V genes account for under half, and no reason is known for the remainder. The sample table holds around 33,000 clones, of which over 75% were seen once. Roughly 20% of the sample rests with the top ten. Sequenced material: ileal tissue. The receptors originated from an adult with Crohn's disease.

This rearrangement joins TRBV7-2 to TRBJ1-5; D is possibly TRBD1 (6 bases). CDR3 length equals 13 residues. The germline V gene has CDR1 SGHTA and CDR2 FQGNSA. V gave up 3 bases and J gave up 5 bases, with 8 bases separating them. As DNA, the CDR3 is TGTGCCAGCAGCTTTTACAGGGATCAGCCCCAGCATTTT. This sequence encodes CASSFYRDQPQHF.

The chain carries TRBV5-1 and TRBJ2-6; TRBD2 might be the D (7 bases). In germline, CDR1 is SGHRS, CDR2 YFSETQ. CDR3 length: 16 residues. Trimming cost V 4 bases and J 1 base, with 12 bases left between them. The DNA for the CDR3 is TGCGCCAGCAGCCGAGGGGGGGGGTCTGGGGCCAACGTCCTGACTTTC. It encodes CASSRGGGSGANVLTF. Combining the CDR3 with reference TRBV5-1 and TRBJ2-6 gives the whole variable domain KAGVTQTPRYLIKTRGQQVTLSCSPISGHRSVSWYQQTPGQGLQFLFEYFSETQRNKGNFPGRFSGRQFSNSRSEMNVSTLELGDSALYLCASSRGGGSGANVLTFGAGSRLTVL.

The V and J genes are TRBV4-1 and TRBJ1-1; 7 bases fit TRBD1. Germline CDR1 MGHRA, CDR2 YSYEKL. CDR3 length: 14 amino acids. J lost 2 bases, V lost 4 bases, and 4 bases had no gene match. DNA of the CDR3: TGCGCCAGCAGCCTCGACAGGGTTAACACTGAAGCTTTCTTT. Encoded protein: CASSLDRVNTEAFF.

This clone was recorded only once. The chain uses TRBV2 and TRBJ2-5; D is unclear. This CDR3 contains 14 residues. Germline-derived CDR1 and CDR2 are SNHLY and FYNNEI. Trimming removed 5 bases from V and 3 bases from J, with 13 bases in between. CDR3 nucleotide sequence: TGTGCCAGCAGTATTAGAGTGACAAAAGAGACCCAGTACTTC. Protein sequence: CASSIRVTKETQYF.

The CDR3 protein is CASSGSRRRGAGANVLTF. DNA for the CDR3: TGTGCCAGCAGCGGGTCCCGAAGGCGAGGTGCTGGGGCCAACGTCCTGACTTTC. The rearrangement links TRBV9 to TRBJ2-6; D ambiguous. This CDR3 spans 18 amino acids. CDR1 is SGDLS, CDR2 YYNGEE, per germline. V gave up 3 bases and J gave up 2 bases, with 18 bases separating them.

The chain is built from TRBV29-1 and TRBJ2-3, with 10 positions matching TRBD2. The CDR3 is 15 amino acids. The germline V gene encodes CDR1 SQVTM and CDR2 ANQGSEA. V lost 6 bases, J lost 4 bases, and 10 bases stayed unmatched. In DNA form, the CDR3 reads TGCAGCGTCGCCGGGACTAGCGCTAGGGCAGATACGCAGTATTTT. Amino acids: CSVAGTSARADTQYF.

The V and J genes are TRBV18 and TRBJ2-7; 8 bases match TRBD1. With 6 bases clipped from V and 6 bases from J, the junction kept 7 bases outside the gene matches. The CDR3 runs 13 residues. The germline CDR1 and CDR2 sequences are KGHSH and LQKENI. The CDR3 loop reads CASSTGTGGEQYF. The CDR3 DNA sequence: TGTGCCAGCTCGACCGGGACAGGAGGCGAGCAGTACTTC.

The V gene is TRBV5-4, the J gene TRBJ2-1; possible D gene TRBD2, 5 bases. This CDR3 contains 15 residues. V lost 3 bases and J lost 0, with 10 bases in between. From germline, CDR1 is SGHNT and CDR2 YYREEE (reference sequence). CDR3 nucleotides: TGTGCCAGCAGCTCGCTAGGGAGCTCCTACAATGAGCAGTTCTTC. It translates to CASSSLGSSYNEQFF.